This TCR beta chain is drawn from a study of T-cell memory formation after mild COVID-19 (dated by TCRdb to 2020 to 2022). General notes on the study: Most TCR sequence clusters were specific to one of the two donors. T-cell clones expanding and contracting after mild COVID-19 in two donors were tracked by longitudinal TCRalpha and TCRbeta repertoire sequencing. Two young, previously healthy adult volunteers made up the cohort, one male and one female.

PBMCs were isolated by Ficoll-Paque density gradient centrifugation. Reading the germline V gene (reference sequence) gives CDR1 DFQATT and CDR2 SNEGSKA. The CDR3, cysteine through phenylalanine, is 13 amino acids long. CDR3 DNA is the only sequence kept; it has 39 bases, read in frame from the first base. V lost 5 bases and J lost 2 bases, and the count of bases not matched to a germline gene is 5. Only a few counts were recorded for this clonotype. Its specific antigen is unknown. No clone much larger than this one lies a single base away; base qualities are absent. Sequencing was carried out with an Illumina NovaSeq 6000. TCRalpha and TCRbeta cDNA libraries were built by 5'RACE with constant-segment primers, adding sample barcodes and unique molecular identifiers. RNA was extracted from every sample with Trizol reagent. Amplification of the libraries took two PCR steps, and the second step added a second sample barcode plus Illumina TruSeq adapters. Sequencing of libraries was performed on an Illumina NovaSeq with 2 x 150 bp paired-end reads. On the study's bioinformatics: The reads were demultiplexed and collapsed into UMI-guided consensus sequences using migec v1.2.7. Using mixcr v2.1.11, UMI consensuses were aligned to TRA and TRB V and J templates and then assembled into clonotypes. A clonotype was counted as expanded or contracted only if both edgeR and NoisET called the change significant, with noise models trained on biological replicates. edgeR calls used a false discovery rate-adjusted p below 0.01 and a log2 fold-change threshold of 1. As an exploratory analysis of dynamics, max-normalized trajectories of the 1000 most abundant clonotypes were examined by PCA with hierarchical clustering. Each responding clone was given a CD4 or CD8 phenotype based on the CD4+ and CD8+ repertoires, which had been sequenced separately. TCRdb reprocessing: public reads trimmed at Q25 with fastp, clones called with MiXCR, in-frame beta chains kept. Rows merge per CDR3 protein into single entries with the most common DNA and genes. The V and J calls follow TCRdb's processing rather than the paper's. Present in this sample are about 100,000 distinct CDR3 sequences, approximately 15% of which were seen just once. Clones ranked in the top ten supply less than 45% of the sample.

General conclusions and limits of the study: Some responding clones were detected in pre-infection memory, suggesting pre-existing cross-reactive memory T cells joined the SARS-CoV-2 response. Contracting CD4+ clones were located mainly in the CM and EM memory subsets, whereas CD8+ clones were found to be enriched in EMRA. The second-wave clones that peaked on day 37 were not confirmed to be SARS-CoV-2 specific. Clones that contracted from day 15 to 85 showed balanced CD4/CD8 phenotypes, whereas a second wave of clones that expanded from day 15 to 37 leaned towards CD4+. The study included only a couple of mild cases, and larger cohorts that include severe cases with pre-infection samples were judged to be necessary.

This sequence uses TRBV20-1 and TRBJ2-7, and TRBD1 matches 8 of the central bases. The source is a man younger than 35 who had mild COVID-19 (a few samples of this study predate the infection). The sample titles of this study are shuffled in the database, so cell type and time point are left out; the donor was told from shared clones. Sequencing used PBMCs or a T cell subset sorted from them (not recorded which). The nucleotides are TGCAGTGCTCCCGGGACAGGTACCTACGAGCAGTACTTC. Its coded protein is CSAPGTGTYEQYF.